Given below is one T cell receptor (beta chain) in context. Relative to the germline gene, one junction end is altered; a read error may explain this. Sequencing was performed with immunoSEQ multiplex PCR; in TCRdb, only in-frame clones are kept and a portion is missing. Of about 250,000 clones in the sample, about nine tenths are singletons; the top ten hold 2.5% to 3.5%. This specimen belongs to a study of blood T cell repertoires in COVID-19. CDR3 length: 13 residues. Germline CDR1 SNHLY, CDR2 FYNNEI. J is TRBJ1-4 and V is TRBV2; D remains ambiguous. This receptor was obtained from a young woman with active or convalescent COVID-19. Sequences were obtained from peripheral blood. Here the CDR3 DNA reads TGTGCCAGCCGTGATAATACTAATGAAAAACTGTTTTTT. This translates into CASRDNTNEKLFF.